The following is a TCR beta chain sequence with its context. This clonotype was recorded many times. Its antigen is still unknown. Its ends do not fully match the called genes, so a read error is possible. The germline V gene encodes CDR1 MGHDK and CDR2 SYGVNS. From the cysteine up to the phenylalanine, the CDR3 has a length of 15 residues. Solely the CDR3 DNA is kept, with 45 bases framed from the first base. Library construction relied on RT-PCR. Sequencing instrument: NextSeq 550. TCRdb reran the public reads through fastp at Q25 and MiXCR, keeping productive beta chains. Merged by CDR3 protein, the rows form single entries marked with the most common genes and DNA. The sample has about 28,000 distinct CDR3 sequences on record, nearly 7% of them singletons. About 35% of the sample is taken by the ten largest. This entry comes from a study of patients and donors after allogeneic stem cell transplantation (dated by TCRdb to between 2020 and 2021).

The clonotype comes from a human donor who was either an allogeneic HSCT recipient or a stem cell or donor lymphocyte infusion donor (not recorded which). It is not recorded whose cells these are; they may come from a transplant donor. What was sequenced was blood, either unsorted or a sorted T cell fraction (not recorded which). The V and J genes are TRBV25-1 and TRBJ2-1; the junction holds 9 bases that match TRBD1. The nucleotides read TGTGCCAGCAGAGAATCGGGACAGGGCTTTAATGAGCAGTTCTTC. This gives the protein CASRESGQGFNEQFF.